The 31 T cell receptor beta chains below come from one sample, sequenced in a study of blood T cell repertoires in COVID-19. The method was immunoSEQ multiplex PCR; TCRdb's version includes in-frame clones alone and lacks a portion of them. The sample has 150,000 to 190,000 clones; around 87% are singletons. Input material: peripheral blood. The receptor set was obtained from a woman in her 40s with acute or convalescent COVID-19.

V is TRBV5-4 and J is TRBJ2-3, with TRBD2 matching over 7 bases. CDR3 length: 15 amino acids. J gave up 0 bases and V 4 bases, and 5 bases lay outside the gene matches. Germline lookup yields CDR1 SGHNT and CDR2 YYREEE (reference sequence). The CDR3 region is CASSPPSGSTDTQYF. CDR3 in DNA: TGTGCCAGCAGCCCCCCTAGCGGAAGCACAGATACGCAGTATTTT.

The chain carries TRBV9 and TRBJ1-2, with TRBD1 matching 8 bases. CDR1 is SGDLS, CDR2 YYNGEE, per germline. CDR3 length: 15 amino acids. V lost 3 bases, J lost 6 bases, and 10 bases stayed unmatched. The CDR3 nucleotides read TGTGCCAGCAGCGCAGGATCCAGGGGGCCGAATGGCTACACCTTC. Protein sequence: CASSAGSRGPNGYTF.

The V call is TRBV6-6, the J call TRBJ1-5, with D unresolved. In germline, CDR1 is MNHNY, CDR2 SVGAGI (reference sequence). Trimming removed 6 bases from V and 9 bases from J, with 12 bases in between. The CDR3 spans 12 residues. The CDR3 sequence: CASRPGEGPQHF. In DNA form, the CDR3 reads TGTGCCAGCAGACCGGGAGAAGGGCCCCAGCATTTT.

V usage is TRBV18 and J usage is TRBJ2-1; D is ambiguous. Germline CDR1 and CDR2: KGHSH and LQKENI. CDR3 length equals 11 residues. V was pared by 2 bases and J by 10 bases, with 6 bases between. CDR3 in amino acids: CASSPSLEQFF. The CDR3 nucleotides read TGTGCCAGCTCACCATCCCTGGAGCAGTTCTTC.

Only one count was recorded for this clone. This rearrangement joins TRBV19 to TRBJ2-2; 8 bases align to TRBD2. CDR1 and CDR2 from the germline V gene are LNHDA and SQIVND (reference sequence). The V segment lost 4 bases and the J segment 6 bases; nucleotides outside the gene matches: 10. The CDR3 sequence is 16 residues long. DNA for the CDR3: TGTGCCAGTAGTACCGTAGCGGGATCTTTGGCCGGGGAGCTGTTTTTT. Encoded protein: CASSTVAGSLAGELFF.

The chain combines TRBV11-3 with TRBJ2-7; maybe TRBD1 (5 bases). CDR1 is SGHNT, CDR2 YENEEA, per germline. V lost 0 bases to trimming and J lost 3 bases, with 15 bases between them. CDR3 size: 16 residues. Here the CDR3 reads CASSLDPGREGYEQYF. The CDR3 nucleotides are TGTGCCAGCAGCTTAGATCCGGGCAGGGAAGGCTACGAGCAGTACTTC.

V is TRBV19 and J is TRBJ2-7; D remains ambiguous. This CDR3 contains 13 residues. V was shortened by 1 base and J by 0 bases, with 4 bases between the two germline ends. Germline loops: CDR1 LNHDA, CDR2 SQIVND (reference sequence). The CDR3 here is CASSIASSYEQYF. The CDR3, as DNA: TGTGCCAGTAGTATAGCGAGCTCCTACGAGCAGTACTTC.

This chain uses TRBV27 with TRBJ1-4; 8 nucleotides line up with TRBD1. Germline-derived CDR1 and CDR2 are MNHEY and SMNVEV (reference sequence). V lost 3 bases to trimming and J lost 7 bases; unmatched junction nucleotides: 1. There are 13 residues in the CDR3. CDR3 in DNA: TGTGCCAGCAGTTTCGACAGGGGTGAAAAACTGTTTTTT. Translated: CASSFDRGEKLFF.

V and J are TRBV30 and TRBJ1-5; D is possibly TRBD1 (6 bases). Trimming pared 3 bases from V and 1 base from J, leaving 13 bases between. The germline V gene has CDR1 GTSNPN and CDR2 SVGIG (reference sequence). The length of the CDR3 is 15 residues. The CDR3: CAWSDNTGSNQPQHF. The CDR3 nucleotides are TGTGCCTGGAGCGATAACACAGGGAGCAATCAGCCCCAGCATTTT.

This clone was found once. The chain is built from TRBV10-1 and TRBJ2-2; 7 bases fit TRBD1. With 6 bases clipped from V and 4 bases from J, the junction kept 2 bases outside the gene matches. The CDR3 consists of 13 residues. Germline loops: CDR1 WNHNN, CDR2 SYGVQD (reference sequence). CDR3 sequence: CASRTGFTGELFF. The CDR3 DNA reads as TGCGCCAGCAGGACAGGGTTCACCGGGGAGCTGTTTTTT.

The chain carries TRBV5-1 and TRBJ2-3; D possibly corresponds to TRBD1 (5 bases). The CDR3 is made up of 17 amino acids. Germline assignment: CDR1 SGHRS and CDR2 YFSETQ. The germline V and J ends were trimmed by 0 bases and 2 bases, with 16 bases remaining between them. The CDR3 nucleotides read TGCGCCAGCAGCTTGGAAAAGATGCCCAGGGACACAGATACGCAGTATTTT. Translated, it gives CASSLEKMPRDTDTQYF. The whole variable domain, remainder taken from reference TRBV5-1 and TRBJ2-3, is KAGVTQTPRYLIKTRGQQVTLSCSPISGHRSVSWYQQTPGQGLQFLFEYFSETQRNKGNFPGRFSGRQFSNSRSEMNVSTLELGDSALYLCASSLEKMPRDTDTQYFGPGTRLTVL.

J is TRBJ2-2 and V is TRBV7-3; the D is unclear. Germline values: CDR1 SGHTA, CDR2 FQGTGA. The CDR3 runs to 14 residues. Trimming pared 1 base from V and 6 bases from J, leaving 9 bases between. This CDR3 is CASSLNSRAGELFF. CDR3 DNA sequence: TGTGCCAGCAGCTTAAATTCCCGTGCCGGGGAGCTGTTTTTT.

The V call is TRBV11-2, the J call TRBJ2-6, with D possibly TRBD2 on 6 matching bases. The CDR3 has 18 amino acids. Germline assignment: CDR1 SGHAT and CDR2 FQNNGV. The V and J ends lost 7 bases and 0 bases respectively, with 19 bases between them. The CDR3 region has the DNA TGTGCCAGCACCCACTGGGGTAGCGGAACCTCTGGGGCCAACGTCCTGACTTTC. Its translation: CASTHWGSGTSGANVLTF.

The chain employs TRBV29-1 and TRBJ2-2; TRBD1 matches 8 bases. This CDR3 is 14 amino acids long. V lost 2 bases and J lost 4; bases outside the gene matches: 3. Germline V gene data show CDR1 as SQVTM and CDR2 as ANQGSEA. The CDR3 bases are TGCAGCGTTGAACAGGGGGCAAGCACCGGGGAGCTGTTTTTT. As protein: CSVEQGASTGELFF.

The CDR3 nucleotides read TGCGCCAGCAGCCAAGCCCCGAGCTCCTATAATTCACCCCTCCACTTT. Protein product: CASSQAPSSYNSPLHF. V is TRBV4-1 and J is TRBJ1-6; D is unresolved. The V gene lost 1 base and the J gene lost 0 bases, with 7 bases spanning the gap. Germline V gene sequence: CDR1 MGHRA, CDR2 YSYEKL. The CDR3 has 16 residues.

CDR3 region: CASSVVGGSSTDTQYF. CDR3 coding DNA: TGTGCCAGCAGCGTAGTTGGCGGGAGCAGCACAGATACGCAGTATTTT. The V call is TRBV9, the J call TRBJ2-3, with 7 positions matching TRBD2. V lost 0 bases to trimming and J lost 0 bases; unmatched junction nucleotides: 4. The germline V gene encodes CDR1 SGDLS and CDR2 YYNGEE. CDR3 size: 16 residues.

V usage is TRBV11-3 and J usage is TRBJ2-2, with D possibly being TRBD1 (6 bases). The germline gives CDR1 SGHNT, CDR2 YENEEA. This CDR3 has 16 amino acids. The ends were cut back, 1 base at V and 3 bases at J, with 12 bases in the middle. CDR3 sequence: CASSLGGQLDTGELFF. CDR3 bases: TGTGCCAGCAGCTTAGGGGGGCAGCTTGACACCGGGGAGCTGTTTTTT.

V usage is TRBV18 and J usage is TRBJ2-2, with D maybe TRBD1 (6 bases). Trimming took 5 bases from V and 5 from J, leaving 15 bases between them. The CDR3 is 15 residues long. The germline gives CDR1 KGHSH, CDR2 LQKENI. CDR3 protein: CASSEGTPRTGELFF. CDR3 bases: TGTGCCAGCTCAGAGGGGACACCCCGTACCGGGGAGCTGTTTTTT.

This rearrangement joins TRBV27 to TRBJ2-1; D remains unclear. The CDR3 covers 11 residues. Germline CDR1 MNHEY, CDR2 SMNVEV (reference sequence). Trimming left V 5 bases short and J 8 bases short, with 7 bases between. The CDR3 spells CASSGGHEQFF. CDR3 bases: TGTGCCAGCAGTGGTGGCCATGAGCAGTTCTTC.

This rearrangement joins TRBV11-2 to TRBJ2-1; D might be TRBD2 (6 bases). The CDR3 totals 15 residues. V was trimmed by 6 bases and J by 7 bases, leaving 19 bases between them. CDR1 is SGHAT, CDR2 FQNNGV, per germline. The CDR3: CASRREEGWGNEQFF. The CDR3 region has the DNA TGTGCCAGCAGACGAGAGGAGGGATGGGGGAATGAGCAGTTCTTC.

The chain couples TRBV5-1 to TRBJ2-7; the D gene is possibly TRBD1 (5 bases). V gave up 0 bases and J gave up 6 bases, with 22 bases separating them. This CDR3 comprises 17 residues. Germline V gene lookup returns CDR1 SGHRS and CDR2 YFSETQ. Written as DNA, the CDR3 is TGCGCCAGCAGCTTGGGGCCCCAAGCGCAAGGGGTCGGCGAGCAGTACTTC. Translated: CASSLGPQAQGVGEQYF.

In its sample, this clone was seen once. The chain links TRBV19 to TRBJ1-6; perhaps TRBD1 as D (5 bases). V was trimmed by 3 bases and J by 5 bases, leaving 14 bases between them. The CDR3 is 16 amino acids. Germline-derived CDR1 and CDR2 are LNHDA and SQIVND (reference sequence). CDR3 amino acids: CASSITQGSNNSPLHF. The DNA for the CDR3 is TGTGCCAGTAGTATCACGCAGGGCTCGAATAATTCACCCCTCCACTTT.

This chain connects TRBV29-1 to TRBJ2-2, with TRBD1 matching 7 bases. V lost 6 bases, J lost 1 base, and 5 bases stayed unmatched. This CDR3 is built from 14 residues. The germline V gene has CDR1 SQVTM and CDR2 ANQGSEA. The CDR3 region is CSVKGAQNTGELFF. The DNA for the CDR3 is TGCAGCGTCAAGGGGGCCCAGAACACCGGGGAGCTGTTTTTT.

The V and J genes are TRBV11-3 and TRBJ2-3, with 8 bases fitting TRBD2. CDR3 length: 15 residues. The trim removed 2 bases at V and 0 bases at J, leaving 1 base unmatched. From germline, CDR1 is SGHNT and CDR2 YENEEA. CDR3 region: CASSLREGSTDTQYF. In nucleotides, the CDR3 is TGTGCCAGCAGCTTACGGGAGGGGAGCACAGATACGCAGTATTTT.

V is TRBV5-4 and J is TRBJ1-2, with TRBD1 matching over 7 bases. The CDR3 is 15 amino acids. Trimming at V came to 1 base and at J to 2 bases, leaving 5 bases not matched to a gene. Germline values: CDR1 SGHNT, CDR2 YYREEE (reference sequence). The CDR3 nucleotides read TGTGCCAGCAGCTTGCAAGGGACAGCCAACTATGGCTACACCTTC. Translating gives CASSLQGTANYGYTF.

The gene calls are TRBV6-5 and TRBJ1-1; 7 bases agree with TRBD1. The CDR3 covers 16 residues. Germline lookup yields CDR1 MNHEY and CDR2 SVGAGI. V dropped 3 bases and J dropped 7; count of bases not matched to a gene: 14. The DNA for the CDR3 is TGTGCCAGCAGTTATTCCGACAGGGCGACCCGGTTTGAAGCTTTCTTT. Amino acid sequence: CASSYSDRATRFEAFF.

The V gene is TRBV7-2, the J gene TRBJ2-1; D possibly corresponds to TRBD2 (5 bases). The CDR3 is 16 residues long. Trimming took 2 bases from V and 9 from J, leaving 20 bases between them. CDR1 is SGHTA, CDR2 FQGNSA, per germline. Written as DNA, the CDR3 is TGTGCCAGCAGCTTAATTTTTGGTCCGGAAGAGGGTGAGCAGTTCTTC. It yields the protein CASSLIFGPEEGEQFF.

V is TRBV11-2 and J is TRBJ2-3; 7 bases line up with TRBD2. Trimming at V came to 2 bases and at J to 5 bases, leaving 7 bases not matched to a gene. Germline CDR1 and CDR2: SGHAT and FQNNGV. This CDR3 is built from 15 residues. CDR3 nucleotides: TGTGCCAGCAGCTTATCTCCGGGGGGAGGAGATACGCAGTATTTT. Translation gives CASSLSPGGGDTQYF.

The rearrangement joins TRBV30 to TRBJ2-1; 8 nucleotides agree with TRBD2. Germline CDR1 reads GTSNPN; CDR2 reads SVGIG (reference sequence). The CDR3 runs 15 residues. V trimming: 3 bases; J trimming: 5 bases; junction bases outside the gene matches: 9. The CDR3 protein is CAWSHRVAGNNEQFF. CDR3 sequence (DNA): TGTGCCTGGAGCCACCGGGTAGCGGGGAACAATGAGCAGTTCTTC.

V usage is TRBV3-1 (or the pseudogene TRBV3-2) and J usage is TRBJ1-5, with D possibly TRBD1 on 6 matching bases. This CDR3 region has 14 residues. V lost 4 bases to trimming and J lost 7 bases, with 14 bases between them. Germline lookup yields CDR1 LGHDT and CDR2 YNNKEL (reference sequence). The CDR3 DNA reads as TGTGCCAGCAGCCCAACAGGGCCTAAGCAGCCCCAGCATTTT. Translation: CASSPTGPKQPQHF.

The chain is built from TRBV7-3 and TRBJ1-1, with 9 positions matching TRBD1. The V and J ends lost 2 bases and 5 bases, in that order; junction bases with no gene match: 6. CDR1 and CDR2 from the germline V gene are SGHTA and FQGTGA. The CDR3 is made up of 15 amino acids. CDR3 sequence reads: CASSLGGQGGTEAFF. The DNA of the CDR3 is TGTGCCAGCAGCTTAGGGGGACAGGGAGGGACTGAAGCTTTCTTT. Drawing the rest from reference TRBV7-3 and TRBJ1-1, the complete variable domain is GAGVSQTPSNKVTEKGKYVELRCDPISGHTALYWYRQSLGQGPEFLIYFQGTGAADDSGLPNDRFFAVRPEGSVSTLKIQRTERGDSAVYLCASSLGGQGGTEAFFGQGTRLTVV.